This TCR beta chain was identified in a study of human T cells and chemical hapten exposure. About the research overall: 2% DPC applied to a 2 cm by 2 cm arm area sensitized donors.

This clonotype is medium-sized by share. No antigen is known for it. Documented time point: patch test 3, about 24 weeks after DPC sensitization. Treatment noted: therapeutic diphenylcyclopropenone sensitization with weekly scalp DPC. The germline CDR1 and CDR2 sequences are MGHRA and YSYEKL. The CDR3 runs 13 residues. The germline V and J ends were trimmed by 7 bases and 2 bases, with 11 bases remaining between them. General study results and limits: DPC sensitization produced no change in TCRs with frequency above 1 in 1000.

Library construction involved attaching unique molecular identifiers to individual cDNA molecules, which allowed quantitative, reproducible TCR counting. TCRdb ran MiXCR on the RACE reads and lists one entry per CDR3 protein. The repertoire includes about 160,000 distinct CDR3 sequences, 25% to 35% of them detected once, and roughly 2% sits in the top ten. V usage is TRBV4-1 and J usage is TRBJ1-1; unclear D gene. The origin of this receptor is a woman between 18 and 30 years old with alopecia areata. Some clones in this sample may be carry-over from other donors' samples. The source material was whole blood, sampled in connection with sensitization to the hapten diphenylcyclopropenone (DPC). The CDR3 DNA follows: TGCGCCAGCACCCTACTATATAACACTGAAGCTTTCTTT. Protein sequence: CASTLLYNTEAFF.